One and the same sample provided the 22 T cell receptor beta chains below, sequenced in a study of OX40 agonist ivuxolimab in advanced cancers. Assay: immunoSEQ multiplex PCR; the TCRdb copy retains only in-frame clones and omits some. The table has about 41,000 clones, more than 75% seen once; the top ten hold more than 3%. The sequenced sample was CD4+ or CD8+ T cells sorted from blood, obtained in a trial of the OX40 agonist ivuxolimab. The receptors come from an adult with an advanced solid tumor such as melanoma, head and neck, liver or kidney cancer.

This clone has only a few counts. V usage is TRBV18 and J usage is TRBJ2-7; 8 bases are a match to TRBD1. V was clipped by 0 bases and J by 4 bases; unmatched bases: 8. The CDR3 has 16 amino acids. CDR1 is KGHSH and CDR2 is LQKENI in the germline V gene. CDR3 in DNA: TGTGCCAGCTCACCACCCCAGGGGGCGATGCGGTACGAGCAGTACTTC. Translating gives CASSPPQGAMRYEQYF.

The rearrangement joins TRBV5-5 to TRBJ1-3; 8 bases are shared with TRBD1. V dropped 0 bases and J dropped 0; count of bases not matched to a gene: 2. Germline V gene data show CDR1 as SGHKS and CDR2 as YYEKEE (reference sequence). The CDR3 contains 16 residues. In DNA form, the CDR3 reads TGTGCCAGCAGCTTGGGACAGGGGTCCTCTGGAAACACCATATATTTT. Encoded protein: CASSLGQGSSGNTIYF.

As to this clone: One end of the junction varies from germline; a read error may be responsible. The same CDR3 arises from other DNA sequences in this sample as well. The genes are TRBV7-3 and TRBJ1-2, with D tentatively TRBD1 (6 bases). The CDR3 runs to 14 residues. Per the germline V gene, CDR1 is SGHTA and CDR2 is FQGTGA. CDR3 residues: CASSSTGIGYGYTF. The CDR3 bases are TGCGCCAGCAGCTCGACAGGAATTGGCTATGGCTACACCTTC.

This clone was picked up a small number of times. V is TRBV5-4 and J is TRBJ2-1; D remains unclear. Trimming pared 0 bases from V and 6 bases from J, leaving 10 bases between. The CDR3 runs to 14 residues. CDR1 is SGHNT and CDR2 is YYREEE in the germline V gene (reference sequence). The chain's CDR3 is CASSLGIAPNEQFF. For the CDR3, the DNA is TGTGCCAGCAGCTTGGGAATAGCCCCCAATGAGCAGTTCTTC.

The rearrangement uses TRBV11-2 and TRBJ1-2; no reliable D call. Germline lookup yields CDR1 SGHAT and CDR2 FQNNGV. CDR3 size: 14 residues. Trimming removed 1 base at V and 4 bases at J, with 10 bases between. CDR3 loop: CASSLVGAAYGYTF. In DNA form, the CDR3 reads TGTGCCAGCAGCTTAGTTGGCGCGGCCTATGGCTACACCTTC.

V usage is TRBV15 and J usage is TRBJ2-7; possibly TRBD1 for D (5 bases). V was cut by 1 base and J by 7 bases, with 8 bases left in between. The CDR3 extends over 12 amino acids. Germline V gene data show CDR1 as LNHNV and CDR2 as YYDKDF (reference sequence). This CDR3 reads CATSRVGDEQYF. The CDR3 nucleotides read TGTGCCACCAGCAGAGTAGGGGATGAGCAGTACTTC.

This clone was detected only once. The rearrangement links TRBV19 to TRBJ1-1; 9 nucleotides agree with TRBD1. V was pared by 7 bases and J by 7 bases, with 7 bases of the junction left unmatched. The germline V gene has CDR1 LNHDA and CDR2 SQIVND (reference sequence). CDR3 length: 13 amino acids. This chain's CDR3 is CASKRGTGLEAFF. For the CDR3, the DNA is TGTGCCAGTAAGAGAGGGACAGGGCTTGAAGCTTTCTTT.

V usage is TRBV7-9 and J usage is TRBJ2-1; 7 bases agree with TRBD2. J lost 8 bases, V lost 1 base, and 2 bases had no gene match. The CDR3 length is 13 residues. The germline CDR1 and CDR2 sequences are SEHNR and FQNEAQ (reference sequence). The CDR3 bases are TGTGCCAGCAGCTTAGGGGGAGGGTATGAGCAGTTCTTC. Translating it yields CASSLGGGYEQFF.

This sequence joins TRBV14 and TRBJ2-7; D is unclear. Looked up from germline, CDR1 is SGHDN and CDR2 is FVKESK. The CDR3 extends over 11 amino acids. With 6 bases removed from V and 3 bases from J, the gap between germline ends came to 6 bases. The CDR3 loop is CASSRYYEQYF. The CDR3 nucleotides are TGTGCCAGCAGTCGTTACTACGAGCAGTACTTC.

This chain uses TRBV12-5 with TRBJ1-1; D possibly corresponds to TRBD1 (6 bases). V lost 2 bases and J lost 1, with 11 bases in between. The CDR3 consists of 15 residues. Germline CDR1 LGHNT, CDR2 FRNRAP. DNA of the CDR3: TGTGCTAGTGGTTTGTGGGGGGCGCGGAACACTGAAGCTTTCTTT. It is translated as CASGLWGARNTEAFF.

This chain connects TRBV11-3 to TRBJ2-7, with D possibly TRBD1 on 5 matching bases. The germline V and J ends were trimmed by 5 bases and 3 bases, with 14 bases remaining between them. Germline V gene data show CDR1 as SGHNT and CDR2 as YENEEA. The CDR3 is 14 residues long. Written as DNA, the CDR3 is TGTGCCAGCAGCCCCTGGACACGACACTACGAGCAGTACTTC. It is translated as CASSPWTRHYEQYF.

This rearrangement joins TRBV5-5 to TRBJ1-3; unclear D gene. The length of the CDR3 is 14 residues. The V and J ends lost 4 bases and 0 bases respectively, with 8 bases between them. Germline V lookup: CDR1 SGHKS, CDR2 YYEKEE (reference sequence). This CDR3 reads CASSPVTSGNTIYF. CDR3 coding DNA: TGTGCCAGCAGCCCGGTGACCTCTGGAAACACCATATATTTT.

The rearrangement joins TRBV19 to TRBJ2-2; TRBD1 aligns across 7 bases. Germline loops: CDR1 LNHDA, CDR2 SQIVND (reference sequence). V shed 6 bases, J shed 5 bases, and the junction held 6 bases outside the gene matches. This CDR3 is 14 amino acids long. The CDR3 loop reads CASSQQGMTGELFF. CDR3 nucleotides: TGTGCCAGTAGCCAACAGGGGATGACCGGGGAGCTGTTTTTT.

The chain is built from TRBV11-2 and TRBJ2-1; TRBD2 agrees at 7 bases. This CDR3 spans 17 amino acids. The germline V gene encodes CDR1 SGHAT and CDR2 FQNNGV. After removal of 2 bases from V and 7 bases from J, the junction contained 14 bases not matched to a gene. The DNA of the CDR3 is TGTGCCAGCAGCTTACGATCACCGGGAGGCCCTAGGAATGAGCAGTTCTTC. Translating it yields CASSLRSPGGPRNEQFF. The full variable domain, rest sourced from reference TRBV11-2 and TRBJ2-1, is EAGVAQSPRYKIIEKRQSVAFWCNPISGHATLYWYQQILGQGPKLLIQFQNNGVVDDSQLPKDRFSAERLKGVDSTLKIQPAKLEDSAVYLCASSLRSPGGPRNEQFFGPGTRLTVL.

The chain uses TRBV9 and TRBJ1-5; 9 positions agree with TRBD1. The J segment lost 5 bases and the V segment lost 3 bases, leaving 3 bases of the junction unmatched. Germline V gives CDR1 SGDLS, CDR2 YYNGEE. This CDR3 has 14 residues. CDR3 DNA sequence: TGTGCCAGCAGCGCGGGACAGGGTTATCAGCCCCAGCATTTT. This gives the protein CASSAGQGYQPQHF. The full variable domain, in which reference TRBV9 and TRBJ1-5 provide the parts outside the CDR3, is DSGVTQTPKHLITATGQRVTLRCSPRSGDLSVYWYQQSLDQGLQFLIQYYNGEERAKGNILERFSAQQFPDLHSELNLSSLELGDSALYFCASSAGQGYQPQHFGDGTRLSIL.

V and J are TRBV9 and TRBJ2-7; 11 nucleotides agree with TRBD2. This CDR3 is 15 amino acids long. Germline CDR1 SGDLS, CDR2 YYNGEE. V lost 0 bases and J lost 6; bases outside the gene matches: 5. The CDR3, as DNA: TGTGCCAGCAGCGTAGATAGCGGGAGGGCCGGCGAGCAGTACTTC. Protein product: CASSVDSGRAGEQYF.

This chain joins TRBV14 and TRBJ1-5; D unclear. CDR1 is SGHDN and CDR2 is FVKESK in the germline V gene. The CDR3 has 13 amino acids. V lost 1 base to trimming and J lost 7 bases, with 8 bases between them. The CDR3 sequence: CASSQGRWQPQHF. CDR3 coding DNA: TGTGCCAGCAGCCAAGGTCGGTGGCAGCCCCAGCATTTT.

This clone has more than one count but fewer than ten. The chain has TRBV5-4 and TRBJ1-5, with no clear D. V gave up 1 base and J gave up 5 bases, with 13 bases separating them. Germline values: CDR1 SGHNT, CDR2 YYREEE (reference sequence). The CDR3 covers 15 residues. CDR3: CASSLRGDGYQPQHF. The CDR3 DNA reads as TGTGCCAGCAGCTTGCGGGGAGACGGATATCAGCCCCAGCATTTT. Filled out from reference TRBV5-4 and TRBJ1-5, the complete variable domain reads ETGVTQSPTHLIKTRGQQVTLRCSSQSGHNTVSWYQQALGQGPQFIFQYYREEENGRGNFPPRFSGLQFPNYSSELNVNALELDDSALYLCASSLRGDGYQPQHFGDGTRLSIL.

Of note for this clone: One end of the junction fails to match germline, which may point to a read error. The chain links TRBV4-1 to TRBJ2-2, with a possible D match to TRBD1 (6 bases). The CDR3 runs to 15 residues. CDR1 is MGHRA, CDR2 YSYEKL, per germline. The CDR3 sequence: CASNQQGSATGELFF. The CDR3 DNA reads TGCGCCAGCAACCAACAGGGTTCCGCCACCGGGGAGCTGTTTTTT.

By share, this clone ranks as medium-sized. The chain uses TRBV7-9 and TRBJ2-7, with D tentatively TRBD1 (5 bases). Germline CDR1 and CDR2: SEHNR and FQNEAQ (reference sequence). CDR3 length: 12 amino acids. The ends were cut back, 3 bases at V and 6 bases at J, with 9 bases in the middle. In DNA, the CDR3 is TGTGCCAGCAGCTTCCGACAGCTCGAGCAGTACTTC. It yields the protein CASSFRQLEQYF.

The chain recombines TRBV5-6 with TRBJ1-5, with a possible D match to TRBD1 (6 bases). This CDR3 is built from 16 residues. Deletions cut 0 bases from V and 3 bases from J, with 13 bases between. Germline CDR1 reads SGHDT; CDR2 reads YYEEEE. This CDR3 reads CASSLAGGPNNQPQHF. The CDR3 region has the DNA TGTGCCAGCAGCTTGGCCGGGGGGCCCAACAATCAGCCCCAGCATTTT. The variable domain in full, with the rest retrieved from reference TRBV5-6 and TRBJ1-5, is DAGVTQSPTHLIKTRGQQVTLRCSPKSGHDTVSWYQQALGQGPQFIFQYYEEEERQRGNFPDRFSGHQFPNYSSELNVNALLLGDSALYLCASSLAGGPNNQPQHFGDGTRLSIL.

V gene TRBV7-9 combines with J gene TRBJ2-3; 7 nucleotides align to TRBD1. The germline gives CDR1 SEHNR, CDR2 FQNEAQ (reference sequence). J gave up 2 bases and V 5 bases, and 7 bases lay outside the gene matches. CDR3 length equals 15 residues. The CDR3 coding sequence is TGTGCCAGCAGCCGGATGGGACAGAACACAGATACGCAGTATTTT. Its translation: CASSRMGQNTDTQYF.